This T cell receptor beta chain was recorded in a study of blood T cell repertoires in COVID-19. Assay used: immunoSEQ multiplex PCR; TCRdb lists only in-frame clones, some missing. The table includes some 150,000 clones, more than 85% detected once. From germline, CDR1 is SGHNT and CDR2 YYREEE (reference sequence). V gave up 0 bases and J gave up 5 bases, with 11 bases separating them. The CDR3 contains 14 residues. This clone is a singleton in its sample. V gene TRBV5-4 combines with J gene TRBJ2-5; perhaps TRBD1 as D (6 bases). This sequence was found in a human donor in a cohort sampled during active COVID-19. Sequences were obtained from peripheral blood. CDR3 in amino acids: CASSLVQGSETQYF. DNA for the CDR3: TGTGCCAGCAGCTTGGTACAGGGTTCGGAGACCCAGTACTTC.